This T cell receptor beta chain was sequenced in a study of technical replicates of blood from several donors. The J segment lost 8 bases and the V segment lost 3 bases, leaving 2 bases of the junction unmatched. The CDR3 spans 14 residues. CDR1 SGHNT and CDR2 YYREEE come from the germline V gene (reference sequence). Clones were sequenced by immunoSEQ multiplex PCR, and TCRdb holds only the in-frame ones, with some missing. The profile shows about 82,000 clones, just over 95% of them singletons. The sequence derives from a human donor in good health. The rearrangement links TRBV5-4 to TRBJ2-1, with 13 bases aligning to TRBD2. Sequenced input: T cells isolated from PBMCs. The CDR3: CASSWTSGRYEQFF. For the CDR3, the DNA is TGTGCCAGCAGCTGGACTAGCGGGAGATATGAGCAGTTCTTC. Full variable domain (rest looked up from reference TRBV5-4 and TRBJ2-1): ETGVTQSPTHLIKTRGQQVTLRCSSQSGHNTVSWYQQALGQGPQFIFQYYREEENGRGNFPPRFSGLQFPNYSSELNVNALELDDSALYLCASSWTSGRYEQFFGPGTRLTVL.